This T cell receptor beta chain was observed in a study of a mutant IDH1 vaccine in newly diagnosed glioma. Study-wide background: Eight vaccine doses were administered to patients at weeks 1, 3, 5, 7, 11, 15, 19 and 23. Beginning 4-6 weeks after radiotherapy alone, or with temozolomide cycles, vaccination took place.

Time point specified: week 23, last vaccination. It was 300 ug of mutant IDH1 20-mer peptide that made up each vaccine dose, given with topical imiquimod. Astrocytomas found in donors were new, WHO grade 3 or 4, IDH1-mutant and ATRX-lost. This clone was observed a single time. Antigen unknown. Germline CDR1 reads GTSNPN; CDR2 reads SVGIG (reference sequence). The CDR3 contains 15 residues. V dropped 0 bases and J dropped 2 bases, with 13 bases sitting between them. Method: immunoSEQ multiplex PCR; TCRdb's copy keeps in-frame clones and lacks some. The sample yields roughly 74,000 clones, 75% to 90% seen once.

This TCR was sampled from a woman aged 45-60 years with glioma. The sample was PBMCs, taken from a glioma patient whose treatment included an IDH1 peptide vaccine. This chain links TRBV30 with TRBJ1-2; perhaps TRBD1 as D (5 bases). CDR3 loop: CAWSVQAGRNYGYTF. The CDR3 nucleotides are TGTGCCTGGAGTGTACAGGCAGGCCGAAACTATGGCTACACCTTC.